The 29 T cell receptor beta chains in this list originate from one sample, sequenced in a study of T cell responses to AZD1222 COVID-19 vaccine. Sequencing used immunoSEQ multiplex PCR; TCRdb keeps in-frame clones, though not all of them. Of about 120,000 clones listed, around 84% were seen once; the top ten hold 15% to 20%. The sample here was peripheral blood, taken 28 days after the second AZD1222 dose. Receptors were obtained from an adult who received the AZD1222 COVID-19 vaccine.

The chain couples TRBV2 to TRBJ1-2; no definite D call. The CDR3 has 13 residues. V was pared by 7 bases and J by 9 bases, with 18 bases between. CDR1 SNHLY and CDR2 FYNNEI come from the germline V gene. CDR3 nucleotides: TGTGCCAGCACGGGGAGTAACTATGGTAGCTACACCTTC. Protein product: CASTGSNYGSYTF. Together with reference TRBV2 and TRBJ1-2, the CDR3 gives the full variable domain: EPEVTQTPSHQVTQMGQEVILRCVPISNHLYFYWYRQILGQKVEFLVSFYNNEISEKSEIFDDQFSVERPDGSNFTLKIRSTKLEDSAMYFCASTGSNYGSYTFGSGTRLTVV.

This clone was recorded once. The rearrangement uses TRBV7-2 and TRBJ2-7; D is perhaps TRBD1 or TRBD2 (5 bases each). Trimming took 0 bases from V and 2 from J, leaving 8 bases between them. The CDR3 runs 14 residues. Germline V gene sequence: CDR1 SGHTA, CDR2 FQGNSA. CDR3 nucleotide sequence: TGTGCCAGCAGCTTAGCGGGGGATACCTACGAGCAGTACTTC. This encodes CASSLAGDTYEQYF.

The genes are TRBV7-3 and TRBJ1-2; D is ambiguous. Germline V CDR1 and CDR2: SGHTA, FQGTGA. This CDR3 is 11 amino acids long. The V end lost 6 bases, the J end lost 6 bases, and 8 bases lay between the germline ends. CDR3 residues: CASSLKDGYTF. CDR3 coding DNA: TGTGCCAGCAGTCTTAAGGATGGCTACACCTTC. Based on the CDR3 plus reference TRBV7-3 and TRBJ1-2, the full variable domain is GAGVSQTPSNKVTEKGKYVELRCDPISGHTALYWYRQSLGQGPEFLIYFQGTGAADDSGLPNDRFFAVRPEGSVSTLKIQRTERGDSAVYLCASSLKDGYTFGSGTRLTVV.

The V gene is TRBV19, the J gene TRBJ1-5; the match to TRBD1 covers 8 bases. The germline V gene has CDR1 LNHDA and CDR2 SQIVND (reference sequence). The junction had 7 bases not matched to a gene; V was cut back by 6 bases and J by 6 bases. This CDR3 has 14 residues. CDR3: CASRHQGAGQPQHF. CDR3 in DNA: TGTGCCAGTAGACATCAGGGGGCAGGTCAGCCCCAGCATTTT. Full variable domain (outside the CDR3, taken from reference TRBV19 and TRBJ1-5): DGGITQSPKYLFRKEGQNVTLSCEQNLNHDAMYWYRQDPGQGLRLIYYSQIVNDFQKGDIAEGYSVSREKKESFPLTVTSAQKNPTAFYLCASRHQGAGQPQHFGDGTRLSIL.

The V and J genes are TRBV5-1 and TRBJ1-6, with 8 bases fitting TRBD1. This CDR3 is built from 15 residues. The germline V gene encodes CDR1 SGHRS and CDR2 YFSETQ. V lost 7 bases and J lost 7; bases outside the gene matches: 10. CDR3 nucleotide sequence: TGCGCCAGCCGGCCTCGGACAGGGTCGAATTCACCCCTCCACTTT. Its translation is CASRPRTGSNSPLHF. Combining the CDR3 with reference TRBV5-1 and TRBJ1-6 gives the whole variable domain KAGVTQTPRYLIKTRGQQVTLSCSPISGHRSVSWYQQTPGQGLQFLFEYFSETQRNKGNFPGRFSGRQFSNSRSEMNVSTLELGDSALYLCASRPRTGSNSPLHFGNGTRLTVT.

This chain connects TRBV19 to TRBJ2-1; 7 bases map to TRBD2. This CDR3 has 14 amino acids. From germline, CDR1 is LNHDA and CDR2 SQIVND (reference sequence). Trimming took 8 bases from V and 8 from J; bases not matched to a gene: 12. The CDR3 loop reads CASPRPGGGDEQFF. In nucleotides, the CDR3 is TGTGCCAGTCCCCGACCGGGAGGAGGCGATGAGCAGTTCTTC.

The V gene is TRBV30, the J gene TRBJ1-4; 7 bases line up with TRBD1. Germline V gene sequence: CDR1 GTSNPN, CDR2 SVGIG (reference sequence). The V segment lost 1 base and the J segment 10 bases; nucleotides outside the gene matches: 6. This CDR3 is 13 amino acids long. CDR3 in DNA: TGTGCCTGGAGTGGACAGGGAGCTGGAAAACTGTTTTTT. Amino acid sequence: CAWSGQGAGKLFF.

This clone has only a few counts. The V and J genes are TRBV3-1 (or the pseudogene TRBV3-2) and TRBJ1-6; 8 nucleotides line up with TRBD1. The ends lost 3 bases at V and 9 bases at J; junction bases unmatched: 4. Germline V gene lookup returns CDR1 LGHDT and CDR2 YNNKEL (reference sequence). The length of the CDR3 is 14 residues. CDR3 DNA sequence: TGTGCCAGCAGCCAGGACAGGGAGGTTTCACCCCTCCACTTT. This sequence encodes CASSQDREVSPLHF.

The V call is TRBV5-6, the J call TRBJ1-2; TRBD1 aligns across 9 bases. V lost 4 bases to trimming and J lost 8 bases; unmatched junction nucleotides: 6. CDR1 and CDR2 from the germline V gene are SGHDT and YYEEEE. The CDR3 is 13 residues long. Here the CDR3 reads CASSPQGARGYTF. CDR3 coding DNA: TGTGCCAGCAGCCCACAGGGGGCTAGGGGCTACACCTTC. Using reference TRBV5-6 and TRBJ1-2 for the parts outside the CDR3, the full variable domain is DAGVTQSPTHLIKTRGQQVTLRCSPKSGHDTVSWYQQALGQGPQFIFQYYEEEERQRGNFPDRFSGHQFPNYSSELNVNALLLGDSALYLCASSPQGARGYTFGSGTRLTVV.

This chain uses TRBV6-5 with TRBJ2-7; 11 nucleotides match TRBD2. This CDR3 contains 14 residues. With 8 bases clipped from V and 2 bases from J, the junction kept 5 bases outside the gene matches. The germline gives CDR1 MNHEY, CDR2 SVGAGI. Here the CDR3 DNA reads TGTGCCAGCGGCAGACTAGCGGGGCCCTACGAGCAGTACTTC. Translation gives CASGRLAGPYEQYF.

This chain uses TRBV7-2 with TRBJ2-7; D might be TRBD1 (6 bases). Germline values: CDR1 SGHTA, CDR2 FQGNSA. The CDR3 extends over 13 amino acids. Trimming pared 5 bases from V and 2 bases from J, leaving 10 bases between. In DNA, the CDR3 is TGTGCCAGCAGCATAGGACAGCCCTACGAGCAGTACTTC. It is translated as CASSIGQPYEQYF.

CDR3 region: CASLNRDRLYEQYF. Here the CDR3 DNA reads TGTGCCAGCCTAAACCGGGACAGACTCTACGAGCAGTACTTC. The V and J genes are TRBV28 and TRBJ2-7; 7 bases are shared with TRBD1. CDR3 length: 14 residues. With V trimmed by 8 bases and J by 3 bases, 10 bases remained unmatched. The germline gives CDR1 MDHEN, CDR2 SYDVKM.

This chain links TRBV24-1 with TRBJ2-3; perhaps TRBD2 as D (5 bases). Germline CDR1 KGHDR, CDR2 SFDVKD. This CDR3 comprises 13 residues. V dropped 3 bases and J dropped 4 bases, with 7 bases sitting between them. The CDR3 spells CATSDGSPDTQYF. The CDR3 DNA sequence: TGTGCCACCAGTGATGGGAGTCCAGATACGCAGTATTTT.

The chain links TRBV5-4 to TRBJ2-2, with 16 bases lining up with TRBD2. Germline V gives CDR1 SGHNT, CDR2 YYREEE (reference sequence). The CDR3 contains 18 residues. V lost 4 bases and J lost 4; bases outside the gene matches: 7. CDR3 region: CASSPGTSGGAVTGELFF. In nucleotides, the CDR3 is TGTGCCAGCAGCCCGGGGACTAGCGGGGGGGCGGTCACCGGGGAGCTGTTTTTT.

This clone was detected once. The J gene is TRBJ2-4, the V gene TRBV19; 7 nucleotides align to TRBD1. The germline gives CDR1 LNHDA, CDR2 SQIVND (reference sequence). The CDR3 length is 15 residues. As DNA, the CDR3 is TGTGCTTCTAGGGGGACAGCTCGATTCAAAAACATTCAGTACTTC. It encodes CASRGTARFKNIQYF.

The CDR3 loop reads CAGAPGGAGYGYTF. CDR3 nucleotides: TGTGCCGGGGCCCCGGGGGGCGCCGGCTATGGCTACACCTTC. V usage is TRBV7-9 and J usage is TRBJ1-2, with D maybe TRBD1 (6 bases). Trimming removed 11 bases at V and 4 bases at J, with 20 bases between. This CDR3 contains 14 residues. Germline CDR1 SEHNR, CDR2 FQNEAQ (reference sequence).

In this sample, this clone turned up once. This sequence joins TRBV27 and TRBJ1-4, with 7 bases identical to TRBD1. Germline V gives CDR1 MNHEY, CDR2 SMNVEV (reference sequence). The CDR3 is 16 amino acids. Losses at the gene ends were 5 bases for V and 3 bases for J; bases not matched to a gene: 9. DNA of the CDR3: TGTGCCAGCAGTGCGGACAGGAACGAAGCTAATGAAAAACTGTTTTTT. Protein: CASSADRNEANEKLFF. The complete variable domain, with remaining parts taken from reference TRBV27 and TRBJ1-4, reads EAQVTQNPRYLITVTGKKLTVTCSQNMNHEYMSWYRQDPGLGLRQIYYSMNVEVTDKGDVPEGYKVSRKEKRNFPLILESPSPNQTSLYFCASSADRNEANEKLFFGSGTQLSVL.

The chain joins TRBV6-5 to TRBJ2-3; D gene uncertain. V lost 0 bases and J lost 7, with 8 bases in between. Germline CDR1 reads MNHEY; CDR2 reads SVGAGI. The CDR3 extends over 13 amino acids. For the CDR3, the DNA is TGTGCCAGCAGTTACTCGCCCCTCAATACGCAGTATTTT. This encodes CASSYSPLNTQYF.

This chain connects TRBV15 to TRBJ2-7; D unclear. The CDR3 sequence is 13 residues long. V was trimmed by 3 bases and J by 6 bases, leaving 12 bases between them. CDR1 and CDR2 from the germline V gene are LNHNV and YYDKDF (reference sequence). CDR3 sequence reads: CATSRGYLGEQYF. As DNA, the CDR3 is TGTGCCACCAGCAGGGGTTACCTAGGCGAGCAGTACTTC. The full variable domain, its missing parts supplied by reference TRBV15 and TRBJ2-7, is DAMVIQNPRYQVTQFGKPVTLSCSQTLNHNVMYWYQQKSSQAPKLLFHYYDKDFNNEADTPDNFQSRRPNTSFCFLDIRSPGLGDTAMYLCATSRGYLGEQYFGPGTRLTVT.

CDR3 coding DNA: TGTGCCAGCAGCCAAGCCCGAAGCACCGGGGAGCTGTTTTTT. Translated, it gives CASSQARSTGELFF. The chain couples TRBV3-1 (or the pseudogene TRBV3-2) to TRBJ2-2; D unclear. The CDR3 is made up of 14 amino acids. V lost 1 base and J lost 4, with 7 bases in between. CDR1 and CDR2 from the germline V gene are LGHDT and YNNKEL (reference sequence).

The chain links TRBV11-2 to TRBJ2-5; TRBD1 matches at 8 bases. This CDR3 region has 15 residues. From germline, CDR1 is SGHAT and CDR2 FQNNGV. The ends lost 4 bases at V and 4 bases at J; junction bases unmatched: 8. The CDR3 loop reads CASSSNLRGRETQYF. In DNA form, the CDR3 reads TGTGCCAGCAGCTCGAACCTCAGGGGGCGAGAGACCCAGTACTTC.

The chain joins TRBV3-1 (or the pseudogene TRBV3-2) to TRBJ1-6; no firm D call. The CDR3 is made up of 16 amino acids. V lost 0 bases, J lost 3 bases, and 9 bases lay in between. Germline CDR1 LGHDT, CDR2 YNNKEL (reference sequence). The CDR3 nucleotides are TGTGCCAGCAGCCAAGATCACGGCAGCTATAATTCACCCCTCCACTTT. It translates to CASSQDHGSYNSPLHF.

J is TRBJ2-6 and V is TRBV19; 8 bases are shared with TRBD2. J lost 0 bases, V lost 2 bases, and 9 bases had no gene match. The CDR3 has 19 amino acids. CDR1 and CDR2 (germline): LNHDA, SQIVND (reference sequence). The CDR3 region is CASSILLAASRSGANVLTF. DNA for the CDR3: TGTGCCAGTAGTATATTACTAGCGGCGAGCCGCTCTGGGGCCAACGTCCTGACTTTC. Complete variable domain (other parts from reference TRBV19 and TRBJ2-6): DGGITQSPKYLFRKEGQNVTLSCEQNLNHDAMYWYRQDPGQGLRLIYYSQIVNDFQKGDIAEGYSVSREKKESFPLTVTSAQKNPTAFYLCASSILLAASRSGANVLTFGAGSRLTVL.

V and J are TRBV9 and TRBJ1-2; D is possibly TRBD1 (5 bases). Trimming cost V 0 bases and J 3 bases, with 9 bases left between them. This CDR3 comprises 14 residues. From germline, CDR1 is SGDLS and CDR2 YYNGEE. The CDR3 loop is CASSVDLRDYGYTF. The DNA for the CDR3 is TGTGCCAGCAGCGTAGATCTCAGGGACTATGGCTACACCTTC.

This chain links TRBV16 with TRBJ1-6; perhaps TRBD1 as D (5 bases). CDR1 KGHSY and CDR2 FQNENV come from the germline V gene. V lost 0 bases, J lost 7 bases, and 7 bases lay in between. CDR3 length: 14 amino acids. Here the CDR3 reads CASSQSSGNSPLHF. CDR3 nucleotides: TGTGCCAGCAGCCAATCCTCAGGGAATTCACCCCTCCACTTT. The entire variable domain, with the rest obtained from reference TRBV16 and TRBJ1-6, is as follows: GEEVAQTPKHLVRGEGQKAKLYCAPIKGHSYVFWYQQVLKNEFKFLISFQNENVFDETGMPKERFSAKCLPNSPCSLEIQATKLEDSAVYFCASSQSSGNSPLHFGNGTRLTVT.

The V gene is TRBV13, the J gene TRBJ1-1; D unclear. V was pared by 3 bases and J by 3 bases, with 2 bases between. This CDR3 contains 11 residues. Germline loops: CDR1 PRHDT, CDR2 FYEKMQ (reference sequence). The DNA of the CDR3 is TGTGCCAGCAGCTTTCACACTGAAGCTTTCTTT. Translating gives CASSFHTEAFF.

Here the CDR3 DNA reads TGTGCCAGCAGCCAAGATCTCCCCAGGGCAACGGGCTACACCTTC. This translates into CASSQDLPRATGYTF. This rearrangement joins TRBV4-2 to TRBJ1-2; tentatively, D is TRBD1 (5 bases). Trimming pared 0 bases from V and 8 bases from J, leaving 16 bases between. Germline assignment: CDR1 LGHNA and CDR2 YNFKEQ. The CDR3 consists of 15 residues.

This clone was detected a few times. The rearrangement joins TRBV30 to TRBJ1-6; the match to TRBD1 covers 8 bases. The germline CDR1 and CDR2 sequences are GTSNPN and SVGIG (reference sequence). V lost 6 bases and J lost 0; bases outside the gene matches: 4. CDR3 length: 15 amino acids. The CDR3 DNA reads as TGTGCCTGCAGACAGGGGAGCTCCTATAATTCACCCCTCCACTTT. Its protein is CACRQGSSYNSPLHF.

J is TRBJ1-1 and V is TRBV6-2 or TRBV6-3; 8 bases match TRBD1. Germline CDR1 and CDR2: MNHEY and SVGEGT. The CDR3 is 15 residues long. V lost 4 bases and J lost 6; bases outside the gene matches: 10. The CDR3 DNA reads as TGTGCCAGCAGTTCCGCGGACAGGGTTGACGCTGAAGCTTTCTTT. Translation: CASSSADRVDAEAFF.